This TCR beta chain was found in a study of T cells in Graves' hyperthyroidism and ophthalmopathy. Study-level information: The initial diagnosis was the point when peripheral blood was collected, ahead of any treatment.

Trimming removed 8 bases from V and 1 base from J, with 14 bases in between. This CDR3 is 14 amino acids long. The germline V gene has CDR1 LGHNA and CDR2 YSLEER. This clonotype was detected a few times. Amplified regions were TCR beta CDR3 sequences from RNA transcripts. HTBI primers were employed in a first-round RT-PCR of the TCR CDR3. TCRdb ran MiXCR on the multiplex PCR reads and lists one entry per CDR3 protein. The sample comprises approximately 600,000 distinct CDR3 sequences, roughly 20% of which are singletons, and around a third rests with the top ten. The cohort's ophthalmopathy patients, a group with duration under 3 months, had a Clinical Activity Score of at least 3 and a NOSPECS grade of at least 4. Any patient presenting with uncontrolled infection, other autoimmune disease, pregnancy or lactation was left out. The authors took PBMCs from 10 ml fresh peripheral blood.

The source material was blood. The chain couples TRBV4-3 to TRBJ1-1; D perhaps matches TRBD1 (5 bases). This sequence originates from a man aged 30 to 45 with Graves' ophthalmopathy. The CDR3 protein is CASRLQVQNTEAFF. DNA of the CDR3: TGCGCCAGCCGATTACAGGTCCAGAACACTGAAGCTTTCTTT.